The clone carrying this T cell receptor beta chain was counted ten times or more. As yet, its antigen is unknown. Diagnosing involved the use of clinical symptoms, serum thyroxine and TRAb, thyroid ultrasound and orbital computed tomography. TCR beta CDR3 region amplification was performed from RNA transcripts. The TCR CDR3 first-round RT-PCR relied on the HTBI primer set. TCRdb independently ran MiXCR on the multiplex PCR reads; one entry per CDR3 protein. The table has more than 450,000 distinct CDR3 sequences, 12% to 15% seen once. These data are taken from a study of T cells in Graves' hyperthyroidism and ophthalmopathy. Study-level points and caveats: Classification by a 13 V-J model distinguished ophthalmopathy from stable hyperthyroidism. Ophthalmopathy onset followed model prediction by a median about 6.5 months.

Sequencing was performed on blood. This clonotype originated in a woman in her thirties or forties with Graves' hyperthyroidism.

The CDR3: CASSGDGRHTGELFF. The CDR3 DNA reads as TGTGCCAGCAGTGGCGACGGGAGGCACACCGGGGAGCTGTTTTTT. This chain connects TRBV2 to TRBJ2-2; 7 nucleotides align to TRBD2. The CDR3 covers 15 residues. Trimming at V came to 4 bases and at J to 3 bases, leaving 5 bases not matched to a gene. Germline-derived CDR1 and CDR2 are SNHLY and FYNNEI.